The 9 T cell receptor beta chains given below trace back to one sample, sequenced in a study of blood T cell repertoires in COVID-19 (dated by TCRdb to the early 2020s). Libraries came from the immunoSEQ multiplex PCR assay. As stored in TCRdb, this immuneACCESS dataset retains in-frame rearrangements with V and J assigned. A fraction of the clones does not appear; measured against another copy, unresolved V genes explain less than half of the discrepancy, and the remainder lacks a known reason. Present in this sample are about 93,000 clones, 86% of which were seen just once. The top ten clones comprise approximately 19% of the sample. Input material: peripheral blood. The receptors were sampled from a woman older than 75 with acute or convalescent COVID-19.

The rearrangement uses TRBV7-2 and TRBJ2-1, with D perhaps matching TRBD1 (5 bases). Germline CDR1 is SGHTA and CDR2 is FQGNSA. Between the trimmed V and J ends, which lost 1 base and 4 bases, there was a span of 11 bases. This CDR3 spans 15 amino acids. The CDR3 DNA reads TGTGCCAGCAGCTTAGAGGGAAGACAGTACAATGAGCAGTTCTTC. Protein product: CASSLEGRQYNEQFF.

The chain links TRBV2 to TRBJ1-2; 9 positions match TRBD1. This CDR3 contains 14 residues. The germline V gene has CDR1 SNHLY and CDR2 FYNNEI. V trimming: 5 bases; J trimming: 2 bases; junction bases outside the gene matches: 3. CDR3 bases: TGTGCCAGCAGTTACGGGACAGGGAACTATGGCTACACCTTC. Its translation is CASSYGTGNYGYTF.

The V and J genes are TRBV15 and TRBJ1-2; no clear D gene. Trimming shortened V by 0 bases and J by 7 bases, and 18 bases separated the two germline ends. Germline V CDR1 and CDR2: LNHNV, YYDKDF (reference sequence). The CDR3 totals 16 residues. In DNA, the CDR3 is TGTGCCACCAGCAGAGATGGCCGGGTCCCGCCGGGTGGCTACACCTTC. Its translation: CATSRDGRVPPGGYTF.

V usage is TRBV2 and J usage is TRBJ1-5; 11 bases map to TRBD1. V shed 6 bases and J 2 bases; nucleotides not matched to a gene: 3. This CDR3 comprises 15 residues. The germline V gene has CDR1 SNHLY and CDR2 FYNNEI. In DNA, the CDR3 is TGTGCCAGCAGCGGACAGGGGGCGGGCAATCAGCCCCAGCATTTT. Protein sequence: CASSGQGAGNQPQHF. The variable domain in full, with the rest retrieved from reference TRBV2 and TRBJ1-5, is EPEVTQTPSHQVTQMGQEVILRCVPISNHLYFYWYRQILGQKVEFLVSFYNNEISEKSEIFDDQFSVERPDGSNFTLKIRSTKLEDSAMYFCASSGQGAGNQPQHFGDGTRLSIL.

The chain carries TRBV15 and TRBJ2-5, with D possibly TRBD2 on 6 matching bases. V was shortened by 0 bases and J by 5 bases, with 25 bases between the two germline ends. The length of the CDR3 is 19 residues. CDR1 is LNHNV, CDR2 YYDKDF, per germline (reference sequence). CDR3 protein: CATSRDMRRDFEIGETQYF. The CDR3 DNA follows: TGTGCCACCAGCAGAGATATGCGCCGGGACTTTGAAATAGGGGAGACCCAGTACTTC.

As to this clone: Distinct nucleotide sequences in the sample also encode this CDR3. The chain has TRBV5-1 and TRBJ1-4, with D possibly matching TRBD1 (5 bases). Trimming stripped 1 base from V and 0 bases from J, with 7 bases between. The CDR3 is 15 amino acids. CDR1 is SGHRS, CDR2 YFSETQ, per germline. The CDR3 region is CASSLRGATNEKLFF. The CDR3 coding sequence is TGCGCCAGCAGCTTGAGGGGCGCAACTAATGAAAAACTGTTTTTT.

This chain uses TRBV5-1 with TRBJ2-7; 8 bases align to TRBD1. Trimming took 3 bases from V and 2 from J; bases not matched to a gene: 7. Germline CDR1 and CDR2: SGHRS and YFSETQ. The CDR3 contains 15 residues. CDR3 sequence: CASSSGARGPYEQYF. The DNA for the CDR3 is TGCGCCAGCAGCTCGGGGGCCAGGGGGCCCTACGAGCAGTACTTC.

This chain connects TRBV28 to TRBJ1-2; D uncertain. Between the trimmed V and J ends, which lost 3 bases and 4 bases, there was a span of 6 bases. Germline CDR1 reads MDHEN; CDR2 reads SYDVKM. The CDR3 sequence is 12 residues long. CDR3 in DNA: TGTGCCAGCAGTTTTCTGAGCTATGGCTACACCTTC. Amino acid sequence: CASSFLSYGYTF.

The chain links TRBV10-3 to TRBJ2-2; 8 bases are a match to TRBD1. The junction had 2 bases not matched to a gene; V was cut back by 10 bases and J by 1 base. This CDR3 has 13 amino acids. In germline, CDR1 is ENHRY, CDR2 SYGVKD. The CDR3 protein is CATGTGNTGELFF. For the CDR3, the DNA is TGTGCCACGGGGACAGGGAACACCGGGGAGCTGTTTTTT.